Following are 21 T cell receptor beta chains from one sample sequenced in a study of T cell responses to AZD1222 COVID-19 vaccine. The repertoire was sequenced with immunoSEQ multiplex PCR; TCRdb's copy has only in-frame clones and lacks some. This table holds 150,000 to 200,000 clones, around 87% found once. Specimen: peripheral blood, collected on day 0 of AZD1222 vaccination. All receptors derive from an adult in good health.

The rearrangement links TRBV3-1 (or the pseudogene TRBV3-2) to TRBJ2-7; 10 bases are a match to TRBD2. This CDR3 has 15 amino acids. Germline CDR1 is LGHDT and CDR2 is YNNKEL (reference sequence). V was pared by 1 base and J by 3 bases, with 3 bases of the junction left unmatched. The CDR3, as DNA: TGTGCCAGCAGCCAAGGGACTAGCGGTTTCTACGAGCAGTACTTC. Protein product: CASSQGTSGFYEQYF.

This rearrangement joins TRBV7-9 to TRBJ1-2; 7 bases agree with TRBD1. The CDR3 covers 13 residues. V dropped 5 bases and J dropped 5; count of bases not matched to a gene: 5. From germline, CDR1 is SEHNR and CDR2 FQNEAQ (reference sequence). For the CDR3, the DNA is TGTGCCAGCAGCCCACAGGGGATTTATGGCTACACCTTC. This sequence encodes CASSPQGIYGYTF. Drawing the rest from reference TRBV7-9 and TRBJ1-2, the complete variable domain is DTGVSQNPRHKITKRGQNVTFRCDPISEHNRLYWYRQTLGQGPEFLTYFQNEAQLEKSRLLSDRFSAERPKGSFSTLEIQRTEQGDSAMYLCASSPQGIYGYTFGSGTRLTVV.

The genes are TRBV21-1 and TRBJ2-7; the DNA was not used to check the table's D call, TRBD2. TRBV21-1 is labeled a pseudogene. The CDR3 spans 16 residues. The CDR3 loop is CASSKVGGDQYYEQYF. Here the CDR3 DNA reads TGTGCCAGCAGCAAAGTTGGGGGGGATCAATATTACGAGCAGTACTTC.

DNA for the CDR3: TGTGCCAGCAGCCAATTGGCAGGGCAAGGGTACGAGCAGTACTTC. Its protein product is CASSQLAGQGYEQYF. This chain links TRBV14 with TRBJ2-7; the D gene is possibly TRBD1 (5 bases). Germline V CDR1 and CDR2: SGHDN, FVKESK. This CDR3 has 15 residues. V was clipped by 2 bases and J by 4 bases, with 15 bases between them.

The CDR3 region is CASSPGQGAVYEQYF. CDR3 nucleotide sequence: TGTGCCAGCAGTCCGGGACAGGGGGCTGTCTACGAGCAGTACTTC. The chain carries TRBV27 and TRBJ2-7, with 12 bases aligning to TRBD1. This CDR3 has 15 residues. Trimming at V came to 5 bases and at J to 3 bases, leaving 5 bases not matched to a gene. The germline V gene encodes CDR1 MNHEY and CDR2 SMNVEV (reference sequence).

V is TRBV5-6 and J is TRBJ1-1, with D unclear. CDR3 length: 12 residues. Germline lookup yields CDR1 SGHDT and CDR2 YYEEEE. V gave up 1 base and J gave up 10 bases, with 11 bases separating them. This CDR3 reads CASSLKGLGAFF. The CDR3 DNA is TGTGCCAGCAGCTTGAAGGGTTTGGGAGCTTTCTTT.

The chain uses TRBV27 and TRBJ2-7; 8 bases match TRBD1. The CDR3 spans 12 residues. Per the germline V gene, CDR1 is MNHEY and CDR2 is SMNVEV (reference sequence). After removal of 9 bases from V and 3 bases from J, the junction contained 4 bases not matched to a gene. CDR3 region: CASHGTGYEQYF. The CDR3 region has the DNA TGTGCCAGTCATGGGACAGGCTACGAGCAGTACTTC.

This chain uses TRBV3-1 (or the pseudogene TRBV3-2) with TRBJ1-2; TRBD1 matches 11 bases. Trimming at V came to 0 bases and at J to 1 base, leaving 7 bases not matched to a gene. CDR1 is LGHDT, CDR2 YNNKEL, per germline (reference sequence). CDR3 length equals 18 residues. DNA for the CDR3: TGTGCCAGCAGCCAAGACCTCGGACAGGGGGCAATTAACTATGGCTACACCTTC. It specifies CASSQDLGQGAINYGYTF.

This CDR3 is CASSFAGTSYRHHTGELFF. The CDR3 nucleotides read TGTGCCAGCAGTTTCGCCGGGACTAGCTATCGGCACCACACCGGGGAGCTGTTTTTT. The rearrangement joins TRBV28 to TRBJ2-2, with 9 bases fitting TRBD2. Trimming removed 3 bases from V and 3 bases from J; junction bases left unmatched: 14. This CDR3 has 19 residues. Per germline, CDR1 MDHEN and CDR2 SYDVKM.

The gene calls are TRBV4-1 and TRBJ2-1; TRBD2 might be the D (6 bases). The CDR3 is 15 amino acids. CDR1 MGHRA and CDR2 YSYEKL come from the germline V gene. V lost 0 bases, J lost 4 bases, and 10 bases lay in between. CDR3 amino acids: CASSQESSAYNEQFF. CDR3 nucleotide sequence: TGCGCCAGCAGCCAAGAGTCTAGCGCGTACAATGAGCAGTTCTTC.

The chain carries TRBV7-2 and TRBJ2-5; D is tentatively TRBD1 or TRBD2 (5 bases each). The CDR3 covers 14 residues. With 4 bases removed from V and 5 bases from J, the gap between germline ends came to 14 bases. The germline V gene encodes CDR1 SGHTA and CDR2 FQGNSA. This chain's CDR3 is CASSYAVEGETQYF. The CDR3 DNA reads TGTGCCAGCAGCTACGCAGTTGAGGGGGAGACCCAGTACTTC.

The genes are TRBV6-1 and TRBJ2-7; D is perhaps TRBD1 (6 bases). The CDR3 loop spans 15 amino acids. Trimming cost V 0 bases and J 4 bases, with 13 bases left between them. The germline CDR1 and CDR2 sequences are MNHNS and SASEGT. Written as DNA, the CDR3 is TGTGCCAGCAGTGAAGCCTCGGTGGGGGCTTACGAGCAGTACTTC. Protein sequence: CASSEASVGAYEQYF.

The chain couples TRBV27 to TRBJ1-2; possibly TRBD1 for D (6 bases). Trimming took off 6 bases at V and 3 bases at J, with 11 bases between the two ends. CDR1 and CDR2 from the germline V gene are MNHEY and SMNVEV (reference sequence). The CDR3 length is 13 residues. The CDR3 bases are TGTGCCAGCAGCCCCAGGGGTGACTATGGCTACACCTTC. Encoded protein: CASSPRGDYGYTF.

A few counts support this clone. The chain joins TRBV20-1 to TRBJ1-2; 7 bases agree with TRBD1. After removal of 3 bases from V and 4 bases from J, the junction contained 11 bases not matched to a gene. Germline values: CDR1 DFQATT, CDR2 SNEGSKA (reference sequence). CDR3 size: 15 residues. The CDR3 reads CSASLSGRGGYGYTF. The CDR3 nucleotides are TGCAGTGCTAGTCTTTCGGGCAGGGGGGGCTATGGCTACACCTTC.

The genes are TRBV30 and TRBJ2-1, with 9 bases fitting TRBD1. V was pared by 4 bases and J by 7 bases, with 14 bases of the junction left unmatched. CDR1 and CDR2 from the germline V gene are GTSNPN and SVGIG (reference sequence). This CDR3 region has 16 residues. The CDR3 DNA reads TGTGCCTGGATGGGAAGGGACAGGGCCTTTCGGAATGAGCAGTTCTTC. This codes for CAWMGRDRAFRNEQFF.

CDR3 protein: CASSNSGLYGYTF. CDR3 DNA: TGCGCCAGCAGTAATTCGGGCCTCTATGGCTACACCTTC. The chain employs TRBV10-2 and TRBJ1-2; D is unresolved. The CDR3 is 13 residues long. The germline V and J ends were trimmed by 5 bases and 4 bases, with 11 bases remaining between them. Germline CDR1 reads WSHSY; CDR2 reads SAAADI.

The chain employs TRBV24-1 and TRBJ2-5; D perhaps matches TRBD1 (6 bases). V lost 3 bases and J 4 bases, leaving 11 bases between the germline ends. Germline V gene lookup returns CDR1 KGHDR and CDR2 SFDVKD. CDR3 size: 14 residues. The CDR3 DNA reads as TGTGCCACCAGTGATGGGGCAGGGGTAGAGACCCAGTACTTC. Translation gives CATSDGAGVETQYF.

V and J are TRBV5-1 and TRBJ2-5; TRBD1 aligns across 12 bases. This CDR3 has 17 amino acids. Trimming took 3 bases from V and 4 from J; bases not matched to a gene: 10. Germline V CDR1 and CDR2: SGHRS, YFSETQ. The CDR3 is CASSSGTGGGEGETQYF. DNA of the CDR3: TGCGCCAGCAGCTCCGGGACAGGGGGCGGAGAGGGAGAGACCCAGTACTTC.

The chain employs TRBV5-1 and TRBJ1-4, with 8 positions matching TRBD1. Germline CDR1 reads SGHRS; CDR2 reads YFSETQ. There are 14 residues in the CDR3. The V segment lost 4 bases and the J segment 2 bases; nucleotides outside the gene matches: 1. The CDR3 DNA reads as TGCGCCAGCAGCACAGGGGGGACTAATGAAAAACTGTTTTTT. Translating it yields CASSTGGTNEKLFF. Looking up the rest from reference TRBV5-1 and TRBJ1-4 gives the full variable domain: KAGVTQTPRYLIKTRGQQVTLSCSPISGHRSVSWYQQTPGQGLQFLFEYFSETQRNKGNFPGRFSGRQFSNSRSEMNVSTLELGDSALYLCASSTGGTNEKLFFGSGTQLSVL.

The V call is TRBV3-1 (or the pseudogene TRBV3-2), the J call TRBJ2-3, with 7 bases identical to TRBD2. Germline V gene lookup returns CDR1 LGHDT and CDR2 YNNKEL (reference sequence). The CDR3 has 15 amino acids. V lost 3 bases, J lost 1 base, and 4 bases stayed unmatched. CDR3 nucleotides: TGTGCCAGCAGCCACCCCGCGGGAGGCACAGATACGCAGTATTTT. Its protein is CASSHPAGGTDTQYF.

The genes are TRBV28 and TRBJ2-3; no firm D call. The CDR3 sequence is 13 residues long. Per germline, CDR1 MDHEN and CDR2 SYDVKM. Trimming cost V 7 bases and J 1 base, with 9 bases left between them. In nucleotides, the CDR3 is TGTGCCAGCATCCCTGCCCGCACAGATACGCAGTATTTT. Translating it yields CASIPARTDTQYF.